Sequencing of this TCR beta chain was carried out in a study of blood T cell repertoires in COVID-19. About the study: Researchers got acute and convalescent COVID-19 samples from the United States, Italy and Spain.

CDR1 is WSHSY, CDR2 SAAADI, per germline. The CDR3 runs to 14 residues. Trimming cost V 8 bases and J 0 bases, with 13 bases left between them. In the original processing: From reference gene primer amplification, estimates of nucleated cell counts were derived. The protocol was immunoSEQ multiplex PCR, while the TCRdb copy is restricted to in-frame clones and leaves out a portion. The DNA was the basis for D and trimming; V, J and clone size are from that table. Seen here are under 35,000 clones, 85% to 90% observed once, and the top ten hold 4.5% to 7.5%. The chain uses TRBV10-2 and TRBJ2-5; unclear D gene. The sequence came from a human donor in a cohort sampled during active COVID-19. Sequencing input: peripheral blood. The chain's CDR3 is CASLPNRYQETQYF. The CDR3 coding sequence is TGCGCCAGCTTGCCCAACCGGTACCAAGAGACCCAGTACTTC.